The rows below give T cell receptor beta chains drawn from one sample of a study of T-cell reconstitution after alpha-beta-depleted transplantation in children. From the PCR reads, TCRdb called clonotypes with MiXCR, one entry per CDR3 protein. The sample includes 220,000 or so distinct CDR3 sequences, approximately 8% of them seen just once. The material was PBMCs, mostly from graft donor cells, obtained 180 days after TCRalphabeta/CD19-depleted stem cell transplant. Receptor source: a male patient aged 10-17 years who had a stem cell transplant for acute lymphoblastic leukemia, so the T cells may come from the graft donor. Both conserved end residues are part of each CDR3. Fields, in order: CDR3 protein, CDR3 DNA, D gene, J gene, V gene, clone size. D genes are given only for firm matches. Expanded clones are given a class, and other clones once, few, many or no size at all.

CASSTPGTGSTEAFF TGTGCCAGCAGTACCCCCGGGACAGGGTCCACTGAAGCTTTCTTT TRBD1 TRBJ1-1 TRBV12-3/TRBV12-4 many
CSARGERTQYF TGCAGTGCTAGGGGGGAGAGAACCCAGTACTTC . TRBJ2-5 TRBV20-1 many
CASSWDGYEQYF TGCGCCAGCAGCTGGGATGGATACGAGCAGTACTTC . TRBJ2-7 TRBV5-1 many
CSARHSTLDPSGNTIYF TGCAGTGCTAGACACTCAACACTCGACCCTTCTGGAAACACCATATATTTT . TRBJ1-3 TRBV20-1 many
CASSFRDRERTEAFF TGTGCCAGCAGCTTCCGGGACAGGGAGAGAACTGAAGCTTTCTTT TRBD1 TRBJ1-1 TRBV7-8 many
CSGQMNTEAFF TGCAGCGGCCAAATGAACACTGAAGCTTTCTTT . TRBJ1-1 TRBV29-1 many
CASSPFGGIQYF TGTGCCAGCAGCCCTTTCGGAGGGATCCAGTACTTC . TRBJ2-5 TRBV7-9 many
CASSQGRDTEAFF TGCGCCAGCAGCCAAGGGCGGGACACTGAAGCTTTCTTT . TRBJ1-1 TRBV4-1 many
CAISGTGSSYEQYF TGTGCCATCAGTGGGACAGGGTCCTCCTACGAGCAGTACTTC TRBD1 TRBJ2-7 TRBV10-3 many
CASREGSYEQYF TGCGCCAGCAGGGAAGGATCCTACGAGCAGTACTTC . TRBJ2-7 TRBV5-1 many
CASGGPGTSESGEQYF TGTGCAAGCGGGGGTCCCGGGACTAGCGAATCGGGCGAGCAGTACTTC TRBD2 TRBJ2-7 TRBV7-9 many
CSAREGRELFF TGCAGTGCTAGAGAGGGCCGGGAGCTGTTTTTT . TRBJ2-2 TRBV20-1 many
CASRWNERGKLFF TGTGCCAGCAGATGGAACGAGAGGGGAAAACTGTTTTTT . TRBJ1-4 TRBV12-3/TRBV12-4 many
CASSLQGGGHSNQPQHF TGTGCCAGCAGCTTACAAGGTGGGGGCCATAGCAATCAGCCCCAGCATTTT . TRBJ1-5 TRBV5-5 many
CSARDLGGTLYEQYF TGCAGTGCTAGAGATCTAGGAGGGACACTCTACGAGCAGTACTTC . TRBJ2-7 TRBV20-1 many
CASSLEPRQNYGYTF TGCGCCAGCAGCTTGGAGCCCCGACAGAACTATGGCTACACCTTC . TRBJ1-2 TRBV5-1 many
CASSPQWGINEKLFF TGTGCCAGCAGCCCCCAATGGGGTATTAATGAAAAACTGTTTTTT . TRBJ1-4 TRBV7-2 few
CAWSGGQGSTGELFF TGTGCCTGGAGTGGGGGACAGGGAAGCACCGGGGAGCTGTTTTTT TRBD1 TRBJ2-2 TRBV30 .
CASSLHGSNEQFF TGTGCCAGCAGCTTACACGGGTCCAATGAGCAGTTCTTC . TRBJ2-1 TRBV7-3 few
CASSPGQGIPGANVLTF TGTGCCAGCAGCCCGGGACAGGGGATACCTGGGGCCAACGTCCTGACTTTC TRBD1 TRBJ2-6 TRBV14 many
CASSLGGTSVYNEQFF TGTGCCAGCAGTTTAGGGGGGACTAGCGTTTACAATGAGCAGTTCTTC TRBD2 TRBJ2-1 TRBV12-3/TRBV12-4 few
CASSPYWGSDTGELFF TGTGCCAGCAGCCCCTATTGGGGGAGTGACACCGGGGAGCTGTTTTTT . TRBJ2-2 TRBV9 many
CASTNRGNSPLHF TGTGCCAGCACCAACAGGGGCAATTCACCCCTCCACTTT TRBD1 TRBJ1-6 TRBV12-3/TRBV12-4 many
CASSHPPGGAKGTQYF TGTGCCAGCAGCCACCCGCCGGGAGGGGCGAAGGGGACCCAGTACTTC TRBD2 TRBJ2-5 TRBV11-2 many